The 7 T cell receptor beta chains presented below share a single source sample, sequenced in a study of blood T cell repertoires in COVID-19 (dated by TCRdb to about 2020). The library was prepared using the immunoSEQ multiplex PCR assay. Sourced from immuneACCESS, this table was stored by TCRdb with only in-frame sequences that have V and J called. A share of the clones is absent; for the studies checked, an unresolved V gene accounts for under half, and the remainder has no known explanation. This sample has hundreds of thousands of clones in its table, and roughly 90% of those were observed once. In total, the top ten clones hold under 2.5% of the sample. Input material: peripheral blood. The receptors shown here come from a middle-aged woman who had recovered from COVID-19.

This chain uses TRBV7-2 with TRBJ2-5, with a possible D match to TRBD2 (5 bases). CDR1 is SGHTA and CDR2 is FQGNSA in the germline V gene. V dropped 7 bases and J dropped 5 bases, with 14 bases sitting between them. The CDR3 totals 13 residues. CDR3 region: CASTPSTWETQYF. DNA of the CDR3: TGTGCCAGCACCCCTAGCACCTGGGAGACCCAGTACTTC.

The rearrangement links TRBV7-3 to TRBJ2-6; 8 bases are shared with TRBD1. V dropped 5 bases and J dropped 4; count of bases not matched to a gene: 7. The germline V gene encodes CDR1 SGHTA and CDR2 FQGTGA. The CDR3 is made up of 16 amino acids. The CDR3 reads CASSARQGTGANVLTF. CDR3 DNA sequence: TGTGCCAGCAGCGCCAGACAGGGGACCGGGGCCAACGTCCTGACTTTC. Variable domain in full (rest from reference TRBV7-3 and TRBJ2-6): GAGVSQTPSNKVTEKGKYVELRCDPISGHTALYWYRQSLGQGPEFLIYFQGTGAADDSGLPNDRFFAVRPEGSVSTLKIQRTERGDSAVYLCASSARQGTGANVLTFGAGSRLTVL.

This clone has a single count. This chain joins TRBV7-6 and TRBJ1-5; D is unresolved. Trimming shortened V by 2 bases and J by 3 bases, and 8 bases separated the two germline ends. Germline CDR1 is SGHVS and CDR2 is FNYEAQ. There are 14 residues in the CDR3. The CDR3 reads CASSLSGPNQPQHF. CDR3 nucleotides: TGTGCCAGCAGCTTATCAGGCCCCAATCAGCCCCAGCATTTT.

This chain uses TRBV29-1 with TRBJ2-5, with a possible D match to TRBD1 (5 bases). The V gene's germline CDR1 is SQVTM and CDR2 ANQGSEA. CDR3 length: 15 amino acids. The V gene lost 1 base and the J gene lost 5 bases, with 17 bases spanning the gap. The DNA of the CDR3 is TGCAGCGTTGAAGCAGCAGGCAGGGAAGTGGAGACCCAGTACTTC. It yields the protein CSVEAAGREVETQYF.

J is TRBJ2-5 and V is TRBV7-2; 12 bases fit TRBD1. J was trimmed by 6 bases and V by 6 bases; bases with no gene match: 11. Germline V gene sequence: CDR1 SGHTA, CDR2 FQGNSA. The length of the CDR3 is 16 residues. CDR3 sequence: CASRNPGTGGGKTQYF. The DNA of the CDR3 is TGTGCCAGCAGGAACCCCGGGACAGGGGGCGGAAAGACCCAGTACTTC.

The chain combines TRBV18 with TRBJ2-5; 10 bases align to TRBD1. Germline V gene sequence: CDR1 KGHSH, CDR2 LQKENI. J was trimmed by 5 bases and V by 5 bases; bases with no gene match: 2. There are 13 residues in the CDR3. The CDR3 region has the DNA TGTGCCAGCTCATCGGGACAGGGGGAGACCCAGTACTTC. The encoded protein is CASSSGQGETQYF.

This chain connects TRBV7-3 to TRBJ2-1; 11 bases fit TRBD2. Trimming took 2 bases from V and 7 from J; bases not matched to a gene: 7. The V gene's germline CDR1 is SGHTA and CDR2 FQGTGA. The CDR3 sequence is 16 residues long. The CDR3 protein is CASSLGLAGGRNEQFF. Here the CDR3 DNA reads TGTGCCAGCAGCTTAGGGTTAGCGGGAGGGAGGAATGAGCAGTTCTTC.